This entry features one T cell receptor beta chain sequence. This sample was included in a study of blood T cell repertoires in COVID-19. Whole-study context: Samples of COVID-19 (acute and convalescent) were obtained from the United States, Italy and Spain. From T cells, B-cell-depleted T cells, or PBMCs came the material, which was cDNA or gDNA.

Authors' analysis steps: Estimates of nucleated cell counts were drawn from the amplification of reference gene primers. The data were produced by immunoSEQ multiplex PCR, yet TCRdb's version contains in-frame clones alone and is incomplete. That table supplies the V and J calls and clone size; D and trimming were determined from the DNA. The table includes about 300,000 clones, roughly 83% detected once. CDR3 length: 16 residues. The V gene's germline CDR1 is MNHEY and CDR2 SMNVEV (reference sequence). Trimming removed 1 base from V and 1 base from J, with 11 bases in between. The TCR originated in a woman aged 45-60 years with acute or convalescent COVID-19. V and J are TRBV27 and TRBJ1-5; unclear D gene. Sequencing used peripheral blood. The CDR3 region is CASSLLGSGSNQPQHF. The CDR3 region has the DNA TGTGCCAGCAGTTTATTGGGCAGTGGAAGCAATCAGCCCCAGCATTTT.